This T cell receptor beta chain was recorded in a study of T cell responses to AZD1222 COVID-19 vaccine. Produced via immunoSEQ multiplex PCR; TCRdb's table is partial and in-frame only. The sample has around 140,000 clones, 90% to 95% seen once. Germline-derived CDR1 and CDR2 are SGHNT and YENEEA. The CDR3 runs to 15 residues. J gave up 6 bases and V 2 bases, and 7 bases lay outside the gene matches. Comments on this clone: The antigen is unknown.

Study findings and constraints: Among those given AZD1222, only 6 or 7 were seropositive at baseline. The CD4 TCRs associated with vaccination extended across spike and predominated at 160-218 and 743-854. All repertoire sampling was performed exclusively after the peak T cell response. Most donors were white British, females outnumbered males, and clonal diversity was possibly underestimated.

This chain joins TRBV11-3 and TRBJ1-1; 9 bases agree with TRBD1. This specimen was peripheral blood, taken on day 0 of AZD1222 vaccination. This clonotype was sampled from an adult in good health. This chain's CDR3 is CASSLTGGQGAEAFF. CDR3 DNA sequence: TGTGCCAGCAGCTTAACAGGGGGACAGGGCGCTGAAGCTTTCTTT.